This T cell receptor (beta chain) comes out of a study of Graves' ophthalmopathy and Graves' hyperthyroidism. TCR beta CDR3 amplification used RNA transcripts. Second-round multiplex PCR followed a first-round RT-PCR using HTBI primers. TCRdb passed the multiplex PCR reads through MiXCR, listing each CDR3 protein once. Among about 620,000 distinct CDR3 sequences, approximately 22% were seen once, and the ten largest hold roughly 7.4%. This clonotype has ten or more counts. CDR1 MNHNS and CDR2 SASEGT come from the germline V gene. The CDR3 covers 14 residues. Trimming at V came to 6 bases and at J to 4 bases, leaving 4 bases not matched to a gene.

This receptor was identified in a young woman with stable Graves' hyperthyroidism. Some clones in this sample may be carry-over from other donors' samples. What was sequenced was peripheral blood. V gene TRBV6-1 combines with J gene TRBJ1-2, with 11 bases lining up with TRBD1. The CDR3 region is CASRPGTGGYGYTF. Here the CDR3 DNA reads TGTGCCAGCAGACCCGGGACAGGGGGCTATGGCTACACCTTC.